These T cell receptor beta chains were read from a single sample in a study of technical replicates of blood from a few donors. Method: immunoSEQ multiplex PCR; TCRdb's copy keeps in-frame clones and lacks some. The sample holds around 100,000 clones, approximately 95% seen once. Sequencing was done on a sample of T cells isolated from PBMCs. All receptors come from a human donor in good health. The CDR3 runs from the conserved cysteine through the conserved F or W. D genes are given only for firm matches. Clone size appears in some rows only: once, few, many, or a class for an expanded clone.

v_gene	abundance	j_gene	d_gene	CDR3nt	CDR3aa
TRBV29-1	.	TRBJ1-1	TRBD1	TGCACCGTTAGAAAGGACAGGGGGGCTGAAGCTTTCTTT	CTVRKDRGAEAFF
TRBV10-3	.	TRBJ2-4	.	TGTGCCACCTGTAGCGACGCCTTAAACATTCAGTACTTC	CATCSDALNIQYF
TRBV4-1	once	TRBJ2-1	TRBD1	TGCGCCAGCAGTCCCGGGACAGTATTCAATGAGCAGTTCTTC	CASSPGTVFNEQFF
TRBV28	.	TRBJ1-5	.	TGTGCCAGCAGTTATACGGGGGGCAATCAGCCCCAGCATTTT	CASSYTGGNQPQHF
TRBV11-3	.	TRBJ2-7	.	TGTGCCAGCAGCGCTCGACCCACTATATCAGGGACACGGGCCTACGAGCAGTACTTC	CASSARPTISGTRAYEQYF
TRBV5-6	.	TRBJ1-1	TRBD1	TGTGCCAGCAGCTTGGGGGGCACGACAGGGGGCTCTGAAGCTTTCTTT	CASSLGGTTGGSEAFF
TRBV2	.	TRBJ2-3	TRBD2	TGTGCCAGCAGGCCCGGACTAGCGACAGATACGCAGTATTTT	CASRPGLATDTQYF
TRBV2	.	TRBJ1-2	.	TGTGCCAGCACCGCCGGGACAAATAACTATGGCTACACCTTC	CASTAGTNNYGYTF
TRBV20-1	.	TRBJ2-5	.	TGCAGTATGATCGGTGGAGAGACCCAGTACTTC	CSMIGGETQYF
TRBV28	.	TRBJ2-7	.	TGTGCCAGCAGAACGGATGGCGGGCCCCGCGAGCAGTACTTC	CASRTDGGPREQYF
TRBV5-4	.	TRBJ2-5	TRBD1	TGTGCCAGCAGCTTATACCGGTCAGGGGGAAAAGAGACCCAGTACTTC	CASSLYRSGGKETQYF
TRBV6-1	.	TRBJ1-1	.	TGTGCCAGCAGCGGGGGACTGGTCGAAGCTTTCTTT	CASSGGLVEAFF
TRBV30	.	TRBJ2-7	.	TGTGCCTGGAGTGAGGGGACAAGTTCGGTTGGGCAGTACTTC	CAWSEGTSSVGQYF
TRBV28	.	TRBJ2-3	.	TGTGCCAGCAGTTCTCCCTTAGATACGCAGTATTTT	CASSSPLDTQYF
TRBV5-1	.	TRBJ2-5	.	TGCGCCAGCAGCTTGGGGCTAGCGAGAGGCGAGACCCAGTACTTC	CASSLGLARGETQYF
TRBV19	.	TRBJ1-4	TRBD1	TGTGCCAGTAGTGAAGGGACAGCTAATGAAAAACTGTTTTTT	CASSEGTANEKLFF
TRBV27	.	TRBJ1-4	TRBD1	TGTGCCAGCAGTGCTCAGGGGGCGCGTGAAAAACTGTTTTTT	CASSAQGAREKLFF
TRBV4-1	.	TRBJ2-3	TRBD2	TGCGCCTCGACTAGCGGGAGCGGGGATACGCAGTATTTT	CASTSGSGDTQYF
TRBV7-8	.	TRBJ1-4	.	TGTGCCAGCAGCTTCCAGGGAGGGGATGAAAAACTGTTTTTT	CASSFQGGDEKLFF
TRBV5-6	.	TRBJ1-6	.	TGTGCCAGCAGCTGGAGGGGCAGCGTTAATTCACCCCTCCACTTT	CASSWRGSVNSPLHF
TRBV11-2	.	TRBJ1-2	.	TGTGCCAGCAGCTTAGAGGGACAAAGCTATGGCTACACCTTC	CASSLEGQSYGYTF
TRBV9	.	TRBJ2-7	.	TGTGCCAGCAGCCCCGGCGGCGAGCAGTACTTC	CASSPGGEQYF
TRBV19	few	TRBJ1-4	.	TGTGCCACCAGGCGGGGGCGCCTCGAAAAACTGTTTTTT	CATRRGRLEKLFF
TRBV28	.	TRBJ2-1	TRBD2	TGTGCCAGCAGTTATTCTAGCGGGACCTACAATGAGCAGTTCTTC	CASSYSSGTYNEQFF
TRBV25-1	.	TRBJ2-7	.	TGTGCCAGCAGTACTGGGACTTACGAGCAGTACTTC	CASSTGTYEQYF
TRBV5-1	.	TRBJ2-3	TRBD1	TGCGCCAGCAGCTTGGAGGGACAGGGATGGGATACGCAGTATTTT	CASSLEGQGWDTQYF
TRBV5-1	.	TRBJ2-1	TRBD2	TGCGCCAGCAGCTGGACTAGCCCGGAGAATGAGCAGTTCTTC	CASSWTSPENEQFF